This T cell receptor beta chain appears in the sequencing data of a study of Graves' ophthalmopathy and Graves' hyperthyroidism. Study-wide findings and caveats: Among thyroid clonotypes expanded above 0.001 frequency, most also appeared in blood.

None of the included patients had other autoimmune diseases, uncontrolled infections, pregnancy or lactation, as these led to exclusion. This clonotype was found a few times. Antigen specificity is unknown. The CDR3 loop spans 14 amino acids. Germline assignment: CDR1 MNHEY and CDR2 SVGEGT. The V end was cut by 2 bases, the J end by 3 bases, with 10 bases between. From RNA, the CDR3 regions of TCR beta chains were amplified and sequenced. In the first round, RT-PCR was carried out with HTBI primers, and a multiplex PCR formed the second round. Using its own MiXCR run on the multiplex PCR reads, TCRdb lists one record per CDR3 protein. In the table there are over a million distinct CDR3 sequences, roughly 35% of which are singletons.

This TCR came from an adult man with Graves' hyperthyroidism. The source material was peripheral blood or thyroid tissue (not recorded which). This rearrangement joins TRBV6-2 or TRBV6-3 to TRBJ1-1, with D possibly matching TRBD1 (6 bases). In nucleotides, the CDR3 is TGTGCCAGCAGTTACGGGACACCTGACACTGAAGCTTTCTTT. This translates into CASSYGTPDTEAFF.